This T cell receptor beta chain was retrieved from a study of blood T cell repertoires in COVID-19. Overall study: Some COVID-19 samples were acute and others convalescent; all came from the United States, Italy and Spain. PBMCs, B-cell-depleted T cells, or T cells were the source of the cDNA or gDNA that made up the material.

Original processing notes: Amplification of reference gene primers provided the estimated nucleated cell counts. Profiled with immunoSEQ multiplex PCR; TCRdb holds only in-frame clones, not every one. The V and J calls and clone size were taken over from that table, and D and trimming were inferred from the DNA. The sample shows 110,000 to 150,000 clones, around 84% of them seen only once. There are 15 residues in the CDR3. The V gene lost 8 bases and the J gene lost 0 bases, with 16 bases spanning the gap. Germline values: CDR1 SNHLY, CDR2 FYNNEI. Sequencing input: peripheral blood. The clonotype was recovered from a man between 60 and 75 years old with active or convalescent COVID-19. The genes are TRBV2 and TRBJ1-1, with unresolved D. The CDR3 is CASLPPGTVNTEAFF. The DNA for the CDR3 is TGTGCCAGCCTGCCGCCAGGTACCGTGAACACTGAAGCTTTCTTT.